This T cell receptor (beta chain) appears in the sequencing data of a study of neurological immune-mediated disorders. Germline V gene lookup returns CDR1 SGHRS and CDR2 YFSETQ. The V segment lost 10 bases and the J segment 3 bases; nucleotides outside the gene matches: 12. This CDR3 has 14 residues. TCRdb re-called the 5' RACE reads with MiXCR, one entry per CDR3 protein. The table lists under 80,000 distinct CDR3 sequences, 3.5% to 5% of them singletons. Remarks on this clonotype: This may be a read error: a much more frequent sequence differs by one nucleotide.

Source material: PBMCs. The gene calls are TRBV5-1 and TRBJ1-1; TRBD1 matches 7 bases. The TCR originated in a man aged 25-45 years with multiple sclerosis. The DNA for the CDR3 is TGCGCCGGCAAGGACAGGAGATTCGACACTGAAGCTTTCTTT. This sequence encodes CAGKDRRFDTEAFF.